This T cell receptor beta chain is from a study of early T cells in non-severe SARS-CoV-2 infection (dated by TCRdb to the early 2020s). With respect to the entire study: TCR sequencing used bulk RNA from unsorted whole blood, so alpha and beta chains could not be paired.

Ten or more counts support this clonotype. Its cognate antigen has yet to be identified. It has no much larger one-base neighbor in the sample; base qualities were not kept. The full study reports these points: Matching against VDJdb was skewed toward anti-spike CD8 responses, likely underestimated virus-specific expansions, and missed private and CD4 specificities.

A case-control design nested within a healthcare worker cohort in London, UK, was used, with weekly nasopharyngeal swab PCR tests and blood sampling performed. Between 23 and 31 March 2020, the week of the UK lockdown, healthcare workers were enrolled and then followed up weekly for as long as 16 weeks. Libraries were built with 5' RACE. The sequencer listed for this sample is NextSeq 500. The TCR library protocol attached unique molecular identifiers to individual cDNA molecules to correct for sequencing error and PCR bias. Both TCR alpha and beta chains were sequenced, and tight co-correlation was observed between alpha and beta sequence abundances in each sample. The source study handled its data this way. Decombinator V4 was used to perform V gene, J gene and CDR3 annotation of TCR sequences. TCRs were defined as expanded if a significant change between any two time points was detected under a Poisson model with p below 0.0001. TCR abundances were normalised to the total number of TCRs sequenced per sample and expressed as counts per million. VDJdb, accessed on 1 November 2021, was searched for TCRs annotated for CMV, EBV and SARS-CoV-2, and TCRs annotated for more than one antigen were excluded. The public reads were quality trimmed at Q25 with fastp and then assembled into clones with MiXCR by TCRdb, keeping productive beta chains. Rows matching on CDR3 protein sequence are summarized as one entry with the most common DNA and genes. These V and J calls rely on TCRdb rather than the paper's analysis. This sample holds 43,000 or so distinct CDR3 sequences; around 4.1% were observed only once. The ten largest clones take up around 2.9% of the sample.

The clonotype originates from an adult who was a healthcare worker with PCR-confirmed SARS-CoV-2 infection or an uninfected control (not recorded which). The sequenced material came from whole blood.

The DNA sequence is TGTGCCAGCAGCTTAACTGCGGGAGATACGCAGTATTTT. Translated, this is CASSLTAGDTQYF. The chain was built from TRBV7-3 and TRBJ2-3; D gene: possibly TRBD2, on 5 matching bases. V is cut by 0 bases and J by 5 bases, and the space between the germline ends is 6 bases. In the germline V gene, CDR1 corresponds to SGHTA and CDR2 to FQGTGA. The CDR3, from cysteine to phenylalanine, totals 13 residues. The retained sequence is limited to the CDR3, 39 bases, with the frame set at the first base.